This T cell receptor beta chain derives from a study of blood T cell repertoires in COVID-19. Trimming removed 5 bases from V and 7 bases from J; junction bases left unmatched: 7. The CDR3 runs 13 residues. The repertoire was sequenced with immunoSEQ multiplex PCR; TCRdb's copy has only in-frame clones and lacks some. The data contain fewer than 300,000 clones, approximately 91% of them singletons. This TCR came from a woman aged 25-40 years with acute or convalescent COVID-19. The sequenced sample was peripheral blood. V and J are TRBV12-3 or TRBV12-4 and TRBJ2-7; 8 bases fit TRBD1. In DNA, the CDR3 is TGTGCCAGCAGTAAGGGACAGGTGAGGGAGCAGTACTTC. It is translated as CASSKGQVREQYF.